These T cell receptor beta chains were read from a single sample in a study of identical twins. TCRdb used MiXCR to reprocess the 5' RACE reads, holding one entry per CDR3 protein. Of about 790,000 distinct CDR3 sequences listed, roughly 18% are singletons. These data are also associated with another study on T cells expressing NK-cell markers.

Sequenced input: PBMCs. These TCRs come from a woman aged 18-29 years in good health. Each CDR3 is given with its conserved first and last residue. The D gene is left open where the match is weak. Some rows have no size entry. The others give once, few or many, or a class for an expanded clone.

NA	TRBV29-1	NA	TRBJ2-2	CSVDLWGSGTQDHAGELFF	TGCAGCGTTGATCTTTGGGGATCGGGGACGCAGGACCACGCCGGGGAGCTGTTTTTT
TRBD1	TRBV9	many	TRBJ2-3	CASSLRQGANTDTQYF	TGTGCCAGCAGCCTCCGACAGGGGGCTAACACAGATACGCAGTATTTT
TRBD1	TRBV5-4	few	TRBJ1-6	CASSVGGQEANSPLHF	TGTGCCAGCAGCGTTGGGGGACAGGAGGCGAATTCACCCCTCCACTTT
NA	TRBV7-8	many	TRBJ2-2	CASSLAGTNTGELFF	TGTGCCAGCAGCTTGGCAGGGACGAACACCGGGGAGCTGTTTTTT
NA	TRBV3-1	few	TRBJ1-1	CASGKGYDNTEAFF	TGTGCCAGCGGGAAAGGGTACGATAACACTGAAGCTTTCTTT
NA	TRBV12-3/TRBV12-4	many	TRBJ1-3	CASSQSSGNTIYF	TGTGCCAGCAGTCAGAGCTCTGGAAACACCATATATTTT
TRBD2	TRBV7-2	NA	TRBJ2-7	CASSSPPSGRGEQYF	TGTGCCAGCAGCTCCCCCCCTAGCGGGAGAGGCGAGCAGTACTTC
NA	TRBV20-1	NA	TRBJ2-1	CSATRTMVDEQFF	TGCAGTGCTACCCGGACGATGGTCGATGAGCAGTTCTTC
NA	TRBV2	few	TRBJ1-2	CASSESRQHGYTF	TGTGCCAGCAGTGAAAGTAGGCAGCACGGCTACACCTTC
NA	TRBV7-6	NA	TRBJ1-6	CASSSTLETPLHF	TGTGCCAGCAGCTCAACGCTCGAGACACCCCTCCACTTT
NA	TRBV14	NA	TRBJ2-3	CASSRLMTGADTQYF	TGTGCCAGCAGCCGACTAATGACGGGGGCAGATACGCAGTATTTT
NA	TRBV12-3/TRBV12-4	few	TRBJ2-3	CASSFSRGADTQYF	TGTGCCAGCAGTTTTTCCAGGGGGGCAGATACGCAGTATTTT
TRBD1	TRBV6-1	few	TRBJ2-7	CASTRTGASEQYF	TGTGCCAGCACCAGGACAGGGGCCTCCGAGCAGTACTTC
TRBD1	TRBV20-1	NA	TRBJ2-7	CSARGATGPGQGNYEQYF	TGCAGTGCTAGAGGTGCCACCGGACCGGGACAGGGGAACTACGAGCAGTACTTC
NA	TRBV20-1	many	TRBJ2-3	CSAVPMRSTSTDTQYF	TGCAGTGCCGTGCCAATGCGCTCCACTAGCACAGATACGCAGTATTTT
TRBD2	TRBV5-1	few	TRBJ2-5	CASSFQGLAGETQYF	TGCGCCAGCAGCTTCCAGGGACTAGCGGGAGAGACCCAGTACTTC
NA	TRBV7-2	NA	TRBJ1-3	CASSLGPVPGNTIYF	TGTGCCAGCAGCTTAGGTCCCGTGCCTGGAAACACCATATATTTT
NA	TRBV20-1	NA	TRBJ2-2	CSASDARGDTGELFF	TGCAGTGCTAGCGACGCCCGCGGGGACACCGGGGAGCTGTTTTTT
NA	TRBV12-3/TRBV12-4	few	TRBJ2-3	CASRKDPGTDTQYF	TGTGCCAGCAGGAAGGATCCGGGCACAGATACGCAGTATTTT
NA	TRBV18	NA	TRBJ2-1	CASSPAGTRLNEQFF	TGTGCCAGCTCACCGGCCGGGACCCGTCTCAATGAGCAGTTCTTC
TRBD2	TRBV5-1	few	TRBJ2-1	CASSLTPSGAPGDEQFF	TGCGCCAGCAGCTTGACCCCTAGCGGGGCCCCAGGGGATGAGCAGTTCTTC
TRBD1	TRBV12-3/TRBV12-4	NA	TRBJ2-2	CASSLGWDSVHTGELFF	TGTGCCAGCAGTTTGGGGTGGGACAGCGTACACACCGGGGAGCTGTTTTTT
NA	TRBV20-1	NA	TRBJ2-3	CSASKASGTDTQYF	TGCAGTGCTAGTAAGGCTAGCGGCACAGATACGCAGTATTTT
NA	TRBV5-1	few	TRBJ1-4	CASSLGTDRQKLFF	TGCGCCAGCAGCTTGGGGACAGACAGGCAAAAACTGTTTTTT
TRBD1	TRBV6-5	NA	TRBJ2-7	CASSFSGQGLHYEQYF	TGTGCCAGCAGTTTCTCGGGACAGGGTTTGCACTACGAGCAGTACTTC
NA	TRBV25-1	NA	TRBJ1-5	CASSMAGQPQHF	TGTGCCAGCTCAATGGCAGGCCAGCCCCAGCATTTT
TRBD2	TRBV12-3/TRBV12-4	few	TRBJ2-3	CASSFFRLAGDGDTQYF	TGTGCCAGCAGTTTCTTCCGGCTAGCGGGAGATGGAGATACGCAGTATTTT
NA	TRBV5-1	NA	TRBJ2-7	CASSLGLDAYEQYF	TGCGCCAGCAGCTTGGGACTAGACGCCTACGAGCAGTACTTC
NA	TRBV10-2	NA	TRBJ1-1	CASSVGSREFTEAFF	TGCGCCAGCAGTGTGGGGTCAAGGGAGTTCACTGAAGCTTTCTTT
NA	TRBV5-1	NA	TRBJ2-5	CASSPGVVQETQYF	TGCGCCAGCAGCCCGGGTGTGGTCCAAGAGACCCAGTACTTC
NA	TRBV29-1	few	TRBJ2-5	CSVETATQETQYF	TGCAGCGTAGAGACAGCCACTCAAGAGACCCAGTACTTC
NA	TRBV9	NA	TRBJ2-1	CASSVGDISYNEQFF	TGTGCCAGCAGCGTCGGAGACATCTCCTACAATGAGCAGTTCTTC
NA	TRBV27	NA	TRBJ2-1	CASSLGFSSSYNEQFF	TGTGCCAGCAGTTTAGGATTCTCGAGCTCCTACAATGAGCAGTTCTTC
TRBD2	TRBV5-5	NA	TRBJ2-1	CASSLARTRDYNEQFF	TGTGCCAGCAGCTTGGCCAGGACTAGAGATTACAATGAGCAGTTCTTC
NA	TRBV6-2/TRBV6-3	NA	TRBJ1-5	CASSPRSQPQHF	TGTGCCAGCAGTCCCCGTAGTCAGCCCCAGCATTTT
NA	TRBV12-3/TRBV12-4	many	TRBJ1-5	CASSLGGTHQPQHF	TGTGCCAGCAGTTTAGGGGGGACCCATCAGCCCCAGCATTTT
NA	TRBV29-1	few	TRBJ2-7	CRQGGEPYEQYF	TGCAGACAGGGTGGAGAACCCTACGAGCAGTACTTC
TRBD2	TRBV20-1	NA	TRBJ2-7	CSASATGTSGTYEQYF	TGCAGTGCTAGTGCTACCGGGACTAGCGGGACATACGAGCAGTACTTC
TRBD2	TRBV5-1	NA	TRBJ2-1	CASSLDETSGSYNEQFF	TGCGCCAGCAGCTTGGACGAGACTAGCGGCTCCTACAATGAGCAGTTCTTC
NA	TRBV6-5	NA	TRBJ1-6	CASSYSEGSPLHF	TGTGCCAGCAGTTACTCGGAGGGTTCACCCCTCCACTTT
NA	TRBV2	few	TRBJ1-4	CASSDEAEKLFF	TGTGCCAGCAGTGACGAGGCGGAAAAACTGTTTTTT
TRBD1	TRBV7-6	many	TRBJ1-6	CASSSWTGGDSPLHF	TGTGCCAGCAGCTCCTGGACAGGGGGCGATTCACCCCTCCACTTT
TRBD2	TRBV3-1	NA	TRBJ2-1	CASSLPGTSSMNEQFF	TGTGCCAGCAGCCTCCCCGGGACTAGCAGTATGAATGAGCAGTTCTTC
NA	TRBV20-1	few	TRBJ1-5	CSAVGVGNQPQHF	TGCAGTGCAGTAGGGGTGGGCAATCAGCCCCAGCATTTT
TRBD2	TRBV15	few	TRBJ2-7	CATSRGAGLSYEQYF	TGTGCCACCAGCAGAGGAGCGGGACTCTCCTACGAGCAGTACTTC